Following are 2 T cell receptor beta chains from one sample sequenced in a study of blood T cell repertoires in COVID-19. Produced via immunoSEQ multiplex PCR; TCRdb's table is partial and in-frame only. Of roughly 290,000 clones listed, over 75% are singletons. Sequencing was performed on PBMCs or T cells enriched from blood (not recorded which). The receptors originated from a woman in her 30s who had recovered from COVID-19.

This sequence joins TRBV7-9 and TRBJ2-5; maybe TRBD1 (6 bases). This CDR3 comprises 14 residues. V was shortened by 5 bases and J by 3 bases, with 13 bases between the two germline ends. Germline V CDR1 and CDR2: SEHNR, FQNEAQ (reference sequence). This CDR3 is CASSRWDTKETQYF. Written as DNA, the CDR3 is TGTGCCAGCAGCAGATGGGACACGAAAGAGACCCAGTACTTC.

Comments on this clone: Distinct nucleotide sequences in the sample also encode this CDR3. This chain's CDR3 is CASSVGDRGYEQYF. The DNA of the CDR3 is TGTGCCAGCAGCGTAGGCGACAGGGGTTACGAGCAGTACTTC. The V and J genes are TRBV9 and TRBJ2-7; 8 positions match TRBD1. The CDR3 consists of 14 residues. The V segment lost 0 bases and the J segment 4 bases; nucleotides outside the gene matches: 3. Germline loops: CDR1 SGDLS, CDR2 YYNGEE.